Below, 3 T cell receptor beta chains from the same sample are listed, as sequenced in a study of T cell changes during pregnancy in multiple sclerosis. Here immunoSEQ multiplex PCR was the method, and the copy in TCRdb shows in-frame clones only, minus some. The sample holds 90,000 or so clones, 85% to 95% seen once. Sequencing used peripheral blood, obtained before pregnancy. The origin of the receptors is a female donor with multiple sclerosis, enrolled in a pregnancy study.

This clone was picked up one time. The CDR3 region is CASSQGDRNLLSNQPQHF. The CDR3 DNA reads TGCGCCAGCAGCCAAGGGGACAGGAACCTCCTTAGCAATCAGCCCCAGCATTTT. This chain connects TRBV4-1 to TRBJ1-5; 8 positions match TRBD1. Germline V gene sequence: CDR1 MGHRA, CDR2 YSYEKL. V gave up 1 base and J gave up 0 bases; unmatched junction bases: 8. The CDR3 consists of 18 residues.

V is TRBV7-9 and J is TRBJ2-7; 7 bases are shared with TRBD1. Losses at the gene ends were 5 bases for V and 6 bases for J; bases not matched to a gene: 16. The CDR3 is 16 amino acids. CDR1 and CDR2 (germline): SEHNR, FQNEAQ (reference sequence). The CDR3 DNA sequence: TGTGCCAGCAGCCTCACAGGGGCCCGTGCGAGTACCGAGCAGTACTTC. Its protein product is CASSLTGARASTEQYF. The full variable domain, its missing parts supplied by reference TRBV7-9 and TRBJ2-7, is DTGVSQNPRHKITKRGQNVTFRCDPISEHNRLYWYRQTLGQGPEFLTYFQNEAQLEKSRLLSDRFSAERPKGSFSTLEIQRTEQGDSAMYLCASSLTGARASTEQYFGPGTRLTVT.

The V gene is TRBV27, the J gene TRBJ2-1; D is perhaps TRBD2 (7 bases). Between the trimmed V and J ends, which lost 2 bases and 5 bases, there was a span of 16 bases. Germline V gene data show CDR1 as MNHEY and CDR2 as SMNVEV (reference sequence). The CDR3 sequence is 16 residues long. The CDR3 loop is CASSLVGGLGNNEQFF. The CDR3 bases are TGTGCCAGCAGTTTAGTGGGGGGGCTCGGGAACAATGAGCAGTTCTTC.